The 17 T cell receptor beta chains given below trace back to one sample, sequenced in a study of blood T cell repertoires in COVID-19. TCRdb's table, derived via immunoSEQ multiplex PCR, lists solely in-frame clones and lacks some. Here the sample spans 95,000 to 150,000 clones, roughly 78% being singletons. Source material: peripheral blood. These receptors originate from a man aged 55 to 70 with active or convalescent COVID-19.

CDR3: CAWSPGEDQPQHF. The CDR3 region has the DNA TGTGCCTGGAGTCCCGGGGAGGATCAGCCCCAGCATTTT. This chain joins TRBV30 and TRBJ1-5; D unclear. V lost 2 bases, J lost 5 bases, and 10 bases lay in between. The germline V gene encodes CDR1 GTSNPN and CDR2 SVGIG (reference sequence). The CDR3 contains 13 residues.

The rearrangement uses TRBV18 and TRBJ2-7; 7 bases are a match to TRBD2. The V and J ends lost 3 bases and 0 bases, in that order; junction bases with no gene match: 5. The CDR3 has 15 amino acids. Germline assignment: CDR1 KGHSH and CDR2 LQKENI. Written as DNA, the CDR3 is TGTGCCAGCTCACCGGGAAGCGGGGTCTCCTACGAGCAGTACTTC. This gives the protein CASSPGSGVSYEQYF.

This chain uses TRBV21-1 with TRBJ1-3. TRBV21-1 is flagged as a pseudogene. The CDR3 extends over 16 amino acids. CDR3 DNA: TGTGCCAGCAGCAAAGTGCGGGAGCTAAGAGAAAACACCATATATTTT. This gives the protein CASSKVRELRENTIYF.

This chain joins TRBV2 and TRBJ1-2, with D maybe TRBD1 (6 bases). V dropped 1 base and J dropped 2 bases, with 8 bases sitting between them. This CDR3 spans 14 amino acids. From germline, CDR1 is SNHLY and CDR2 FYNNEI. DNA of the CDR3: TGTGCCAGCAGTGAAGACAGGGTCAACTATGGCTACACCTTC. This codes for CASSEDRVNYGYTF.

The chain has TRBV19 and TRBJ1-5, with 8 bases fitting TRBD1. Trimming removed 1 base from V and 4 bases from J; junction bases left unmatched: 6. The length of the CDR3 is 16 residues. The germline V gene encodes CDR1 LNHDA and CDR2 SQIVND (reference sequence). This CDR3 is CASSIGPRGRNQPQHF. CDR3 DNA sequence: TGTGCCAGTAGTATAGGCCCCAGGGGGCGGAATCAGCCCCAGCATTTT.

V is TRBV7-2 and J is TRBJ2-3, with D unclear. This CDR3 is built from 15 residues. Germline V gene data show CDR1 as SGHTA and CDR2 as FQGNSA. V dropped 1 base and J dropped 3 bases, with 11 bases sitting between them. DNA for the CDR3: TGTGCCAGCAGCTTAGTTACCCAGGCTACAGATACGCAGTATTTT. Amino acids: CASSLVTQATDTQYF.

J is TRBJ2-3 and V is TRBV27, with D possibly TRBD2 on 6 matching bases. Germline V gene sequence: CDR1 MNHEY, CDR2 SMNVEV (reference sequence). The V gene lost 7 bases and the J gene lost 2 bases, with 16 bases spanning the gap. The CDR3 length is 15 residues. As DNA, the CDR3 is TGTGCCAGCAAGGCGTTCGCGGGGTACACAGATACGCAGTATTTT. This codes for CASKAFAGYTDTQYF.

CDR3 in amino acids: CASSLKTGGAYNSPLHF. CDR3 nucleotides: TGCGCCAGCAGCCTAAAGACAGGGGGCGCCTATAATTCACCCCTCCACTTT. The chain carries TRBV5-1 and TRBJ1-6; 10 bases fit TRBD1. The CDR3 extends over 17 amino acids. Losses at the gene ends were 4 bases for V and 2 bases for J; bases not matched to a gene: 6. Germline V gene lookup returns CDR1 SGHRS and CDR2 YFSETQ. The variable domain in full, with the rest retrieved from reference TRBV5-1 and TRBJ1-6, is KAGVTQTPRYLIKTRGQQVTLSCSPISGHRSVSWYQQTPGQGLQFLFEYFSETQRNKGNFPGRFSGRQFSNSRSEMNVSTLELGDSALYLCASSLKTGGAYNSPLHFGNGTRLTVT.

The chain employs TRBV6-2 or TRBV6-3 and TRBJ2-1; perhaps TRBD1 as D (6 bases). The CDR3 is 16 amino acids. With 5 bases removed from V and 0 bases from J, the gap between germline ends came to 14 bases. Germline values: CDR1 MNHEY, CDR2 SVGEGT. CDR3 DNA: TGTGCCAGCAGTCGTACAGGGCAGTTCTCCTACAATGAGCAGTTCTTC. Amino acids: CASSRTGQFSYNEQFF.

The genes are TRBV6-2 or TRBV6-3 and TRBJ2-1; 15 bases are a match to TRBD2. The V gene end was trimmed by 4 bases and the J gene end by 4 bases; junction bases not matched to a gene: 5. The germline V gene encodes CDR1 MNHEY and CDR2 SVGEGT. This CDR3 contains 17 residues. The CDR3 region is CASSSGTSGRTYNEQFF. As DNA, the CDR3 is TGTGCCAGCAGTTCCGGGACTAGCGGGAGGACTTACAATGAGCAGTTCTTC.

This sequence joins TRBV2 and TRBJ1-4; D is undetermined. The CDR3 is 15 residues long. From germline, CDR1 is SNHLY and CDR2 FYNNEI. The ends were cut back, 6 bases at V and 4 bases at J, with 15 bases in the middle. CDR3 protein: CASRDLGEGNEKLFF. As DNA, the CDR3 is TGTGCCAGCAGAGACTTGGGCGAGGGTAATGAAAAACTGTTTTTT. Using reference TRBV2 and TRBJ1-4 for the parts outside the CDR3, the full variable domain is EPEVTQTPSHQVTQMGQEVILRCVPISNHLYFYWYRQILGQKVEFLVSFYNNEISEKSEIFDDQFSVERPDGSNFTLKIRSTKLEDSAMYFCASRDLGEGNEKLFFGSGTQLSVL.

The V call is TRBV2, the J call TRBJ1-5, with 9 bases identical to TRBD1. The CDR3 runs to 15 residues. V dropped 6 bases and J dropped 6; count of bases not matched to a gene: 9. CDR1 and CDR2 (germline): SNHLY, FYNNEI. The CDR3 DNA reads as TGTGCCAGCAGCCCCGGGACAGGGTATAGTCAGCCCCAGCATTTT. It translates to CASSPGTGYSQPQHF.

The chain has TRBV3-1 (or the pseudogene TRBV3-2) and TRBJ2-7, with 7 bases identical to TRBD2. Germline CDR1 LGHDT, CDR2 YNNKEL (reference sequence). This CDR3 is 15 amino acids long. Trimming cost V 0 bases and J 0 bases; bases outside gene matches: 2. CDR3 in DNA: TGTGCCAGCAGCCAAGAGTCGGGGGGCTCCTACGAGCAGTACTTC. This translates into CASSQESGGSYEQYF.

The chain recombines TRBV7-8 with TRBJ1-1, with D possibly TRBD1 on 5 matching bases. V lost 2 bases and J lost 2, with 15 bases in between. This CDR3 contains 16 residues. Germline CDR1 and CDR2: SGHVS and FQNEAQ. The CDR3 loop is CASSLRQGWENTEAFF. The CDR3, as DNA: TGTGCCAGCAGCTTAAGGCAGGGTTGGGAAAACACTGAAGCTTTCTTT.

The genes are TRBV5-6 and TRBJ2-7, with 9 bases lining up with TRBD1. Germline V CDR1 and CDR2: SGHDT, YYEEEE. J gave up 1 base and V 0 bases, and 2 bases lay outside the gene matches. This CDR3 contains 15 residues. CDR3 sequence reads: CASSLGDRVSYEQYF. In DNA form, the CDR3 reads TGTGCCAGCAGCTTGGGGGACAGGGTTTCCTACGAGCAGTACTTC.

The chain is built from TRBV11-3 and TRBJ2-3, with a weak D call TRBD1 (6 bases). CDR3 length: 13 amino acids. Per germline, CDR1 SGHNT and CDR2 YENEEA. The V end was cut by 0 bases, the J end by 6 bases, with 7 bases between. The CDR3 DNA reads as TGTGCCAGCAGCTTAGAAAGGGGGGATACGCAGTATTTT. This codes for CASSLERGDTQYF.

The V gene is TRBV5-4, the J gene TRBJ1-1; D not certain. Germline CDR1 and CDR2: SGHNT and YYREEE (reference sequence). Trimming took 5 bases from V and 5 from J, leaving 13 bases between them. The CDR3 covers 13 residues. The chain's CDR3 is CASSPSGRTEAFF. The DNA for the CDR3 is TGTGCCAGCAGTCCGTCGGGAAGAACTGAAGCTTTCTTT.